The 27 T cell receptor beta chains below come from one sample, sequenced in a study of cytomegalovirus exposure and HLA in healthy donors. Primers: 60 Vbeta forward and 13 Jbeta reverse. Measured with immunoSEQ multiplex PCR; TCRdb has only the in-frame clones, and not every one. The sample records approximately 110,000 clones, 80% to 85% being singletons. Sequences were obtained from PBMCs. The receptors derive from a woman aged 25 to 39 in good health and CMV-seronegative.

Here the CDR3 reads CASSQAAALYNEQFF. CDR3 bases: TGTGCCAGCAGCCAAGCGGCTGCACTATACAATGAGCAGTTCTTC. The chain is built from TRBV14 and TRBJ2-1; D unclear. V shed 1 base and J shed 4 bases, with 11 bases lying between them. This CDR3 is 15 amino acids long. Germline assignment: CDR1 SGHDN and CDR2 FVKESK.

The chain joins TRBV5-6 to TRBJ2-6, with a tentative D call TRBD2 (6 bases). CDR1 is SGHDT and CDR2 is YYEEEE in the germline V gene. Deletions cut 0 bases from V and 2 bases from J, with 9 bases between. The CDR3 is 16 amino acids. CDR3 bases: TGTGCCAGCAGCTTGGCAACGGGGGCTGGGGCCAACGTCCTGACTTTC. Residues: CASSLATGAGANVLTF. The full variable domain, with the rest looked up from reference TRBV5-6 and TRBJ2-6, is DAGVTQSPTHLIKTRGQQVTLRCSPKSGHDTVSWYQQALGQGPQFIFQYYEEEERQRGNFPDRFSGHQFPNYSSELNVNALLLGDSALYLCASSLATGAGANVLTFGAGSRLTVL.

CDR3 sequence: CASSLGASHTDTQYF. The CDR3 DNA reads as TGCGCCAGCAGCTTGGGGGCAAGTCACACAGATACGCAGTATTTT. V and J are TRBV5-1 and TRBJ2-3; D is ambiguous. The CDR3 has 15 amino acids. V was clipped by 0 bases and J by 2 bases, with 10 bases between them. Germline V CDR1 and CDR2: SGHRS, YFSETQ.

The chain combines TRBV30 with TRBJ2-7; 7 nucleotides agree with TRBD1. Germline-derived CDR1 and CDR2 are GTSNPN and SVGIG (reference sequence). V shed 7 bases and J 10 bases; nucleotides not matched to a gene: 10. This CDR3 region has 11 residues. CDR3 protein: CAFGTGTAQYF. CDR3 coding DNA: TGTGCCTTCGGAACCGGGACAGCTCAGTACTTC.

This CDR3 reads CASSFDLSQGRETQYF. The CDR3 DNA reads as TGCGCCAGCAGCTTCGACCTATCACAGGGCCGCGAGACCCAGTACTTC. The rearrangement joins TRBV5-1 to TRBJ2-5; perhaps TRBD1 as D (6 bases). V lost 2 bases and J 5 bases, leaving 19 bases between the germline ends. The CDR3 is 16 amino acids. CDR1 is SGHRS and CDR2 is YFSETQ in the germline V gene. The whole variable domain, filled in from reference TRBV5-1 and TRBJ2-5, reads KAGVTQTPRYLIKTRGQQVTLSCSPISGHRSVSWYQQTPGQGLQFLFEYFSETQRNKGNFPGRFSGRQFSNSRSEMNVSTLELGDSALYLCASSFDLSQGRETQYFGPGTRLLVL.

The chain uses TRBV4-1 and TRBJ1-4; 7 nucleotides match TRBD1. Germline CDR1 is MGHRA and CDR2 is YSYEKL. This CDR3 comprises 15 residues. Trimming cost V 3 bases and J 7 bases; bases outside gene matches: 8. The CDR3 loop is CASSQAGTETEKLFF. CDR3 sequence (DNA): TGCGCCAGCAGCCAGGCCGGGACAGAGACTGAAAAACTGTTTTTT.

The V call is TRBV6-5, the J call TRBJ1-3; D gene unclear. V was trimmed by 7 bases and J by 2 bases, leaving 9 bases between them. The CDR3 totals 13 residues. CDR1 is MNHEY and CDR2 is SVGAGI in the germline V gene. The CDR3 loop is CASTEVPGNTIYF. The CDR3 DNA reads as TGTGCCAGCACCGAGGTACCTGGAAACACCATATATTTT.

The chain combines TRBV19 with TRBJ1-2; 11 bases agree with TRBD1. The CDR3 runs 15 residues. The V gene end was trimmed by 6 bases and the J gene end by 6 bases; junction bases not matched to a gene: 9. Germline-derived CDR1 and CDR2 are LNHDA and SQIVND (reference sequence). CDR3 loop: CASRTGQGVTDGYTF. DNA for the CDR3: TGTGCCAGTAGAACGGGACAGGGGGTTACCGATGGCTACACCTTC.

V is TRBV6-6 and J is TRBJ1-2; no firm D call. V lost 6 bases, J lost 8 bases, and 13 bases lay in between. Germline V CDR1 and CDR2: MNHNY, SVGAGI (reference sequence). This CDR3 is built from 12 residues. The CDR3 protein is CASSLRGGGYTF. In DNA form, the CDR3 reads TGTGCCAGCAGCCTCCGAGGAGGGGGCTACACCTTC.

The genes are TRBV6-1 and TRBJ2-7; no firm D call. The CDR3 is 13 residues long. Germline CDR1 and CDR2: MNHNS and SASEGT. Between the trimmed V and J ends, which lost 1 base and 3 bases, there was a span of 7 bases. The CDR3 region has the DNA TGTGCCAGCAGTGAAGGGGCTTACTACGAGCAGTACTTC. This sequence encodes CASSEGAYYEQYF.

The CDR3 region is CASSPMASGRVYEQYF. The CDR3 bases are TGTGCCAGCAGCCCCATGGCTAGCGGGAGGGTCTACGAGCAGTACTTC. The rearrangement links TRBV7-9 to TRBJ2-7, with TRBD2 identical over 12 bases. V lost 5 bases to trimming and J lost 3 bases; unmatched junction nucleotides: 8. Germline CDR1 and CDR2: SEHNR and FQNEAQ (reference sequence). There are 16 residues in the CDR3.

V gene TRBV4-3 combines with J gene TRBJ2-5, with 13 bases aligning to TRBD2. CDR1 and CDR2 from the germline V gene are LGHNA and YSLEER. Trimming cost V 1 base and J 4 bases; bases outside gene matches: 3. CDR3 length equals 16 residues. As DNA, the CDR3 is TGCGCCAGCAGCCAAGGAGGACTAGCGGGAGTAGAGACCCAGTACTTC. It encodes CASSQGGLAGVETQYF.

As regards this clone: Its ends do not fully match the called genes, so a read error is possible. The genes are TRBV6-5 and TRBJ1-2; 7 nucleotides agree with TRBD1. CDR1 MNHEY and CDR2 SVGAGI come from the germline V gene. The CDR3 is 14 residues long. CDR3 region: CAGSPTGWNYGYTF. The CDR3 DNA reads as TGTGCCGGCAGCCCGACAGGGTGGAACTATGGCTACACCTTC.

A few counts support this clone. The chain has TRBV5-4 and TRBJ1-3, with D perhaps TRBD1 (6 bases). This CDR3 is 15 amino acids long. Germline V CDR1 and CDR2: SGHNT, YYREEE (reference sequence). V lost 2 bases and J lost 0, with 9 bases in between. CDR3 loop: CASSFGQSSGNTIYF. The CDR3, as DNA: TGTGCCAGCAGCTTTGGACAGAGCTCTGGAAACACCATATATTTT.

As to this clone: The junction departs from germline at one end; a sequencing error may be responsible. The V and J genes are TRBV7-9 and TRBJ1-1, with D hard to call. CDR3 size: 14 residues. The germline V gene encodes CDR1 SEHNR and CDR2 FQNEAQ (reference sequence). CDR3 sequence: CASTLGSSHTEAFF. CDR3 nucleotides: TGTGCCAGCACCTTAGGGAGTAGTCACACTGAAGCTTTCTTT.

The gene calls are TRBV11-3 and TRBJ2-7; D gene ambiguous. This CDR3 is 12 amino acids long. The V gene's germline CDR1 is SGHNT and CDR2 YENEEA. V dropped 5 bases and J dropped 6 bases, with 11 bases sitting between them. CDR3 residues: CASSPPGGEQYF. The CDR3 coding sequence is TGTGCCAGCAGCCCGCCAGGTGGCGAGCAGTACTTC.

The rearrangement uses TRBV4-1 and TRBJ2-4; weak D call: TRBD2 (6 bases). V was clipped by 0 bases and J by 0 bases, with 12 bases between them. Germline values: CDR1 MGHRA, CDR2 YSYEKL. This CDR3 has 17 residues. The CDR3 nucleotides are TGCGCCAGCAGCCAAGATGGAGGGGCGGTAGCCAAAAACATTCAGTACTTC. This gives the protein CASSQDGGAVAKNIQYF.

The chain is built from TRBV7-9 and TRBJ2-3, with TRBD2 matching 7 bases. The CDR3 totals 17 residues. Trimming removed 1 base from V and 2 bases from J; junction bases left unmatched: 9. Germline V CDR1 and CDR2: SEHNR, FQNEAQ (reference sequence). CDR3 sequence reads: CASSLGGGMFPTDTQYF. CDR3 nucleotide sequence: TGTGCCAGCAGCTTAGGGGGGGGAATGTTCCCCACAGATACGCAGTATTTT.

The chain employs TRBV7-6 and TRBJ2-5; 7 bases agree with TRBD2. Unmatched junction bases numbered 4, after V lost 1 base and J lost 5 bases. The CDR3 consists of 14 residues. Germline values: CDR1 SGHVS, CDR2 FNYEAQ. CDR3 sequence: CASSLGEGGETQYF. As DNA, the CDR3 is TGTGCCAGCAGCTTAGGGGAGGGCGGGGAGACCCAGTACTTC.

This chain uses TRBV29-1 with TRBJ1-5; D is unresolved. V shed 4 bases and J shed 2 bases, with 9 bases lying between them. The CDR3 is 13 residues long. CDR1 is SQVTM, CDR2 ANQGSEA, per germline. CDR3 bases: TGCAGCGTTGCCGAGTTTCGCAATCAGCCCCAGCATTTT. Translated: CSVAEFRNQPQHF.

For the CDR3, the DNA is TGTGCCATCAGTGGTTCCGGCACAGATACGCAGTATTTT. This codes for CAISGSGTDTQYF. The rearrangement uses TRBV10-3 and TRBJ2-3; D is ambiguous. The CDR3 length is 13 residues. Germline assignment: CDR1 ENHRY and CDR2 SYGVKD. V lost 4 bases to trimming and J lost 1 base, with 6 bases between them.

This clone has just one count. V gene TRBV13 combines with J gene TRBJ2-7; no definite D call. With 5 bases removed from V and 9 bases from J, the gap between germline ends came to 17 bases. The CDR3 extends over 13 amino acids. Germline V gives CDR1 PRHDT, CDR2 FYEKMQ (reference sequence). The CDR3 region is CASSPPERLGQYF. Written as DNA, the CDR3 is TGTGCCAGCAGCCCACCGGAGAGGCTGGGGCAGTACTTC.

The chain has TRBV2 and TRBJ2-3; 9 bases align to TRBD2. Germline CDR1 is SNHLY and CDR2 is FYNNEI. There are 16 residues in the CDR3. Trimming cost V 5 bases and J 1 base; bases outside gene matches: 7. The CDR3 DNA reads TGTGCCAGCAGTCCCGGCGGCGGGGGGGGCACAGATACGCAGTATTTT. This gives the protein CASSPGGGGGTDTQYF.

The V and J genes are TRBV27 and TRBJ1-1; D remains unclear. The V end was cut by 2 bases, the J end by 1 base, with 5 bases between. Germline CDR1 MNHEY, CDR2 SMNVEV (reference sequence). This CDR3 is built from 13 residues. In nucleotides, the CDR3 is TGTGCCAGCAGTTTAGTTAGGAACACTGAAGCTTTCTTT. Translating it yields CASSLVRNTEAFF.

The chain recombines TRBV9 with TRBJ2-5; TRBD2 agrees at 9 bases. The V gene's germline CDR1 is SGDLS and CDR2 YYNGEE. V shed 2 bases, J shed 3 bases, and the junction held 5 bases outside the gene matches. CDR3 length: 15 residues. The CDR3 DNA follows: TGTGCCAGCAGCGTTAGCGGGGGTTATGAAGAGACCCAGTACTTC. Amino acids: CASSVSGGYEETQYF.

The CDR3 reads CASTPGGGLPTDTQYF. The CDR3 nucleotides read TGCGCCAGCACCCCCGGGGGAGGTCTCCCGACGGATACGCAGTATTTT. The chain employs TRBV5-1 and TRBJ2-3; TRBD2 is a possible D gene (6 bases). The CDR3 totals 16 residues. The V end was cut by 6 bases, the J end by 6 bases, with 23 bases between. Germline V gene lookup returns CDR1 SGHRS and CDR2 YFSETQ. The whole variable domain, filled in from reference TRBV5-1 and TRBJ2-3, reads KAGVTQTPRYLIKTRGQQVTLSCSPISGHRSVSWYQQTPGQGLQFLFEYFSETQRNKGNFPGRFSGRQFSNSRSEMNVSTLELGDSALYLCASTPGGGLPTDTQYFGPGTRLTVL.

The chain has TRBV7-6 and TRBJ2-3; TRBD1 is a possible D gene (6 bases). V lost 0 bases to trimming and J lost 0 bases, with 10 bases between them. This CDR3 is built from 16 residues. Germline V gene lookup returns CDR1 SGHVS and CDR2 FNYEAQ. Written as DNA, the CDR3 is TGTGCCAGCAGCTTAGCAGGGGGATACAGCACAGATACGCAGTATTTT. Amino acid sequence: CASSLAGGYSTDTQYF. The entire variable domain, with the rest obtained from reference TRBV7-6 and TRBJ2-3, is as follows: GAGVSQSPRYKVTKRGQDVALRCDPISGHVSLYWYRQALGQGPEFLTYFNYEAQQDKSGLPNDRFSAERPEGSISTLTIQRTEQRDSAMYRCASSLAGGYSTDTQYFGPGTRLTVL.